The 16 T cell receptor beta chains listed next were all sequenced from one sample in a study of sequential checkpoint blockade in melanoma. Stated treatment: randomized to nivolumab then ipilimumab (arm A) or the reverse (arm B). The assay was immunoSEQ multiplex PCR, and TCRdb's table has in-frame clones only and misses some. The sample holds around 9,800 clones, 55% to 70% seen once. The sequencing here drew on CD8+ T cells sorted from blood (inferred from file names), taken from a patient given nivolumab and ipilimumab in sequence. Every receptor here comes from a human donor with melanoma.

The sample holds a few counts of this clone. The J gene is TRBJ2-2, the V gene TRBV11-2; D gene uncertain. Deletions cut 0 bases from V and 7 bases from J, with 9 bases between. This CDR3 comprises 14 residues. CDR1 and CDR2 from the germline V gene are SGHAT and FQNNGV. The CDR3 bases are TGTGCCAGCAGCTTAGAGTATTTAGACGGGGAGCTGTTTTTT. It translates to CASSLEYLDGELFF.

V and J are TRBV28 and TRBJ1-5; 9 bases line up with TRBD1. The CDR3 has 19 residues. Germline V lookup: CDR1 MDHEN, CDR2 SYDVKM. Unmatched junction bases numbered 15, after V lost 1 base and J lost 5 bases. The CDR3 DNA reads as TGTGCCAGCAGTTTATTGCCGGACTCAGACAGGGGGTTTGATCAGCCCCAGCATTTT. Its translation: CASSLLPDSDRGFDQPQHF.

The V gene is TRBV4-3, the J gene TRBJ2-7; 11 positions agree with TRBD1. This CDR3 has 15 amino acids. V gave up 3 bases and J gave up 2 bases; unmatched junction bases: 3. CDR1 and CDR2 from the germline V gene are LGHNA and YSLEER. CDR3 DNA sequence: TGCGCCAGCAGCCATAGGACAGGGGGCACCTACGAGCAGTACTTC. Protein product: CASSHRTGGTYEQYF.

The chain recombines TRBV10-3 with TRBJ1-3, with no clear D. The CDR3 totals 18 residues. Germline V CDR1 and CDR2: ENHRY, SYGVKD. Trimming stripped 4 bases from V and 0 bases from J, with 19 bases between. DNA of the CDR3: TGTGCCATCAGTGGGATCGGAAGGGAGGCTATCTCTGGAAACACCATATATTTT. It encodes CAISGIGREAISGNTIYF.

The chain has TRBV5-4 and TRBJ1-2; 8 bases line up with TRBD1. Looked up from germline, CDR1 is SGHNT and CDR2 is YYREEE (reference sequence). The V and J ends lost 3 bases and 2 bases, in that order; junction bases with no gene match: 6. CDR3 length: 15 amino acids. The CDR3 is CASSSMTGANYGYTF. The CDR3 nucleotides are TGTGCCAGCAGCTCAATGACAGGGGCCAACTATGGCTACACCTTC.

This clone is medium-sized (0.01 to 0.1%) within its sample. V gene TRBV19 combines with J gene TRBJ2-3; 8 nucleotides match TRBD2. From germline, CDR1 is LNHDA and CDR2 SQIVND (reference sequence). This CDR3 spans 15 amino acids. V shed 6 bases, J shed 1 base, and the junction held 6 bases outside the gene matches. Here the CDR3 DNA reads TGTGCCAGTAGGGCGGGGGGTGTTCGCACAGATACGCAGTATTTT. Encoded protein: CASRAGGVRTDTQYF.

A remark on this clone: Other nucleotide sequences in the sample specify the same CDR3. CDR3 DNA: TGTGCCAGCAGCGGCCGAGACAGTGAAGCTTTCTTT. This translates into CASSGRDSEAFF. This sequence joins TRBV7-9 and TRBJ1-1, with D possibly being TRBD1 (5 bases). The V end was cut by 5 bases, the J end by 7 bases, with 11 bases between. The germline V gene has CDR1 SEHNR and CDR2 FQNEAQ (reference sequence). The CDR3 is 12 amino acids.

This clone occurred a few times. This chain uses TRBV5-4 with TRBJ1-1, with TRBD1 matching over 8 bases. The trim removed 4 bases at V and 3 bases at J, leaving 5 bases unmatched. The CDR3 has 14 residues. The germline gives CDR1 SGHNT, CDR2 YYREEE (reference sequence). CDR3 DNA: TGTGCCAGCAGCCCAGGGGGCCAGGACACTGAAGCTTTCTTT. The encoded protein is CASSPGGQDTEAFF.

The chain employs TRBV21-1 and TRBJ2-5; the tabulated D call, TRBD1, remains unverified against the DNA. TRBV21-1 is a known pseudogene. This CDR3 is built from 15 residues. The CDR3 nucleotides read TGTGCCAGCAGCAAACCCTTGACAGGGGGAGAGACCCAGTACTTC. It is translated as CASSKPLTGGETQYF.

The CDR3 DNA is TGTGCCAGCAGCTTAGGGACTACAACTAATGAAAAACTGTTTTTT. Translated: CASSLGTTTNEKLFF. This rearrangement joins TRBV5-6 to TRBJ1-4, with TRBD1 as a possible D gene (5 bases). Germline CDR1 and CDR2: SGHDT and YYEEEE. Trimming stripped 2 bases from V and 0 bases from J, with 8 bases between. CDR3 length: 15 residues.

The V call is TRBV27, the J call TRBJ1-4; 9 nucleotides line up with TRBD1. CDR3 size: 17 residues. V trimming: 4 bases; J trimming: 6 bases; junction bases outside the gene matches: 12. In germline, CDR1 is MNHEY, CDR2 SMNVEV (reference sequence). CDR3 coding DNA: TGTGCCAGCAGTTCCCTGACCTGGACAGGGGACGATGAAAAACTGTTTTTT. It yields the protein CASSSLTWTGDDEKLFF. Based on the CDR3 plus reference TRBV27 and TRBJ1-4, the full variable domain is EAQVTQNPRYLITVTGKKLTVTCSQNMNHEYMSWYRQDPGLGLRQIYYSMNVEVTDKGDVPEGYKVSRKEKRNFPLILESPSPNQTSLYFCASSSLTWTGDDEKLFFGSGTQLSVL.

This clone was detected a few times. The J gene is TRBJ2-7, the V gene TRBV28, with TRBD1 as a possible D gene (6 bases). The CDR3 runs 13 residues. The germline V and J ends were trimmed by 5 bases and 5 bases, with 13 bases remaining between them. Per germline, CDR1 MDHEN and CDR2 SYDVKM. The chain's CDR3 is CASSRTVGDEQYF. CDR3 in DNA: TGTGCCAGCAGTCGGACAGTCGGCGACGAGCAGTACTTC.

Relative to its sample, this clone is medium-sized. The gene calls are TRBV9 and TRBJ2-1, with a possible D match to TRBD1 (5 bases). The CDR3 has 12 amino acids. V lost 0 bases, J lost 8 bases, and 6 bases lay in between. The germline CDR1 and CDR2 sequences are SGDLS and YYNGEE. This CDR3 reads CASSVGGDEQFF. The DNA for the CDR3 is TGTGCCAGCAGCGTAGGGGGCGATGAGCAGTTCTTC. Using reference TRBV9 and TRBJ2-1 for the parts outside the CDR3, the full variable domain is DSGVTQTPKHLITATGQRVTLRCSPRSGDLSVYWYQQSLDQGLQFLIQYYNGEERAKGNILERFSAQQFPDLHSELNLSSLELGDSALYFCASSVGGDEQFFGPGTRLTVL.

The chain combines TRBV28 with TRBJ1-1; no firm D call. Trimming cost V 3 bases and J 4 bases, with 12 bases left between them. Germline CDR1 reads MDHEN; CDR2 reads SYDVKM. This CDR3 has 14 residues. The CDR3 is CASSFARTVTEAFF. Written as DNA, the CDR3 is TGTGCCAGCAGTTTCGCCCGAACAGTCACTGAAGCTTTCTTT.

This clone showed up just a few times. The CDR3: CASSPARRLAGGFYEQYF. The CDR3 nucleotides read TGTGCCAGCAGCCCGGCCCGCCGACTAGCGGGAGGTTTCTACGAGCAGTACTTC. V and J are TRBV7-2 and TRBJ2-7; 13 nucleotides match TRBD2. With V trimmed by 5 bases and J by 3 bases, 13 bases remained unmatched. Germline CDR1 SGHTA, CDR2 FQGNSA. The CDR3 is made up of 18 amino acids.

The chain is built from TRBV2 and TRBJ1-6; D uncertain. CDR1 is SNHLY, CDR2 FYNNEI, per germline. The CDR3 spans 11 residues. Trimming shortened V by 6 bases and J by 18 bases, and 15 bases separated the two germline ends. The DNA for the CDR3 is TGTGCCAGCAGCCCGACTGTCTCTCCCCACTTT. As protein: CASSPTVSPHF.